Listed below are T cell receptor beta chains from one sample, sequenced in a study of blood T cell repertoires in COVID-19. Sequencing used immunoSEQ multiplex PCR; TCRdb keeps in-frame clones, though not all of them. The repertoire includes fewer than 350,000 clones, approximately 80% of them detected once, and 2.5% to 3.5% sits in the top ten. The source material was peripheral blood. The receptors here all came from a woman aged 60-75 years with active or convalescent COVID-19. The CDR3 runs from the conserved cysteine through the conserved F or W. Fields, in order: D gene, J gene, clone size, V gene, CDR3 DNA, CDR3 protein. A D gene is named only where the DNA matches it firmly. Clone size is given for some rows only: seen once, a few or many times, or a class if the clone is expanded.

D gene: -
J gene: TRBJ1-5
clone size: -
V gene: TRBV6-4
CDR3 DNA: TGTGCCAGCAGTGAATCGGGGGGGATCAGCAATCAGCCCCAGCATTTT
CDR3 protein: CASSESGGISNQPQHF

D gene: TRBD1
J gene: TRBJ1-6
clone size: -
V gene: TRBV19
CDR3 DNA: TGTGCCAGTAGTATCCGGGACAGGGGATATTCACCCCTCCACTTT
CDR3 protein: CASSIRDRGYSPLHF

D gene: TRBD1
J gene: TRBJ1-5
clone size: -
V gene: TRBV6-2/TRBV6-3
CDR3 DNA: TGTGCCAGCAGTTCATCCGACAGGGGGTATGGCAATCAGCCCCAGCATTTT
CDR3 protein: CASSSSDRGYGNQPQHF

D gene: TRBD2
J gene: TRBJ2-7
clone size: -
V gene: TRBV6-6
CDR3 DNA: TGTGCCAGCTCAATAGGGCTAGCGGGGTCCGACGAGCAGTACTTC
CDR3 protein: CASSIGLAGSDEQYF

D gene: TRBD2
J gene: TRBJ2-5
clone size: -
V gene: TRBV19
CDR3 DNA: TGTGCCAGTAAGGCCGGCGGGGGATACCTATCCCAAGAGACCCAGTACTTC
CDR3 protein: CASKAGGGYLSQETQYF

D gene: TRBD1
J gene: TRBJ2-7
clone size: -
V gene: TRBV9
CDR3 DNA: TGTGCCAGCAGCGCCGCAGGGACAGGGATAAACGAGCAGTACTTC
CDR3 protein: CASSAAGTGINEQYF

D gene: -
J gene: TRBJ1-5
clone size: -
V gene: TRBV30
CDR3 DNA: TGTGCCTGGAGTGTCCAGTGGCAGCCCCAGCATTTT
CDR3 protein: CAWSVQWQPQHF

D gene: TRBD1
J gene: TRBJ2-1
clone size: -
V gene: TRBV15
CDR3 DNA: TGTGCCACCAGCAGGGACAGGGCTGTCACCAATGAGCAGTTCTTC
CDR3 protein: CATSRDRAVTNEQFF

D gene: TRBD1
J gene: TRBJ1-4
clone size: -
V gene: TRBV18
CDR3 DNA: TGTGCCAGCTCACCAGGACAGGGGGCGCGTAGTGAAAAACTGTTTTTT
CDR3 protein: CASSPGQGARSEKLFF

D gene: TRBD2
J gene: TRBJ2-5
clone size: -
V gene: TRBV27
CDR3 DNA: TGTGCCAGCAGTTATGGGACTAGCGGGAGGCAAGAGACCCAGTACTTC
CDR3 protein: CASSYGTSGRQETQYF

D gene: TRBD2
J gene: TRBJ2-7
clone size: -
V gene: TRBV11-2
CDR3 DNA: TGTGCCAGCAGCTTATCGGGGGGGGCGCAGTACTTC
CDR3 protein: CASSLSGGAQYF

D gene: TRBD1
J gene: TRBJ1-5
clone size: once
V gene: TRBV19
CDR3 DNA: TGTGCCAGTAGTCGCGGGCAGGGGGCGTATCAGCCCCAGCATTTT
CDR3 protein: CASSRGQGAYQPQHF

D gene: TRBD2
J gene: TRBJ2-1
clone size: -
V gene: TRBV2
CDR3 DNA: TGTGCCAACATTGTCCCGGGACTAGCGGGGGGGTCCTACAATGAGCAGTTCTTC
CDR3 protein: CANIVPGLAGGSYNEQFF

D gene: -
J gene: TRBJ2-7
clone size: -
V gene: TRBV21-1
CDR3 DNA: TGTGCCAGCAGCAAACAATCGTCAGCCTACGAGCAGTACTTC
CDR3 protein: CASSKQSSAYEQYF

D gene: -
J gene: TRBJ1-1
clone size: -
V gene: TRBV5-1
CDR3 DNA: TGCGCCAGCAGCTTGCTCTCGAGAGACACTGAAGCTTTCTTT
CDR3 protein: CASSLLSRDTEAFF

D gene: -
J gene: TRBJ1-2
clone size: -
V gene: TRBV19
CDR3 DNA: TGTGCCAGTACCGCTGATATGGCATTCTATGGCTACACCTTC
CDR3 protein: CASTADMAFYGYTF

D gene: -
J gene: TRBJ1-5
clone size: -
V gene: TRBV19
CDR3 DNA: TGTGCCAGTACCAGGGGAAACGATCAGCCCCAGCATTTT
CDR3 protein: CASTRGNDQPQHF

D gene: TRBD2
J gene: TRBJ2-5
clone size: -
V gene: TRBV11-2
CDR3 DNA: TGTGCCAGCAGCCAGGGACTAGACTTCCAGACCCAGTACTTC
CDR3 protein: CASSQGLDFQTQYF

D gene: -
J gene: TRBJ2-3
clone size: -
V gene: TRBV13
CDR3 DNA: TGTGCCAGCAGCCGAGGGGGGGGCGCTCCCACAGATACGCAGTATTTT
CDR3 protein: CASSRGGGAPTDTQYF

D gene: TRBD2
J gene: TRBJ2-1
clone size: -
V gene: TRBV6-6
CDR3 DNA: TGTGCCAGCAGAAACAGCGGGGGCCCCTACAATGAGCAGTTCTTC
CDR3 protein: CASRNSGGPYNEQFF

D gene: -
J gene: TRBJ2-7
clone size: -
V gene: TRBV2
CDR3 DNA: TGTGCCAGCAGACCGGGACACTCCTCCTACGAGCAGTACTTC
CDR3 protein: CASRPGHSSYEQYF

D gene: -
J gene: TRBJ1-4
clone size: -
V gene: TRBV9
CDR3 DNA: TGTGCCAGCAGCGTGTCAGGGAATTATGAAAAACTGTTTTTT
CDR3 protein: CASSVSGNYEKLFF

D gene: -
J gene: TRBJ2-2
clone size: -
V gene: TRBV11-3
CDR3 DNA: TGTGCCAGCAGCCCCAGCTCGGGGGACACCGGGGAGCTGTTTTTT
CDR3 protein: CASSPSSGDTGELFF

D gene: -
J gene: TRBJ2-3
clone size: few
V gene: TRBV9
CDR3 DNA: TGTGCCAGCAGCGTAGCTAAAGGACACTACACAGATACGCAGTATTTT
CDR3 protein: CASSVAKGHYTDTQYF

D gene: TRBD2
J gene: TRBJ2-1
clone size: -
V gene: TRBV6-4
CDR3 DNA: TGTGCCAGCAGTGAGTCGGGTCTAGCGGGGGGGCCCGCGCAGTTCTTC
CDR3 protein: CASSESGLAGGPAQFF

D gene: TRBD1
J gene: TRBJ2-7
clone size: once
V gene: TRBV6-5
CDR3 DNA: TGTGCCAGCAGATTGGACAGGGACGCCTACGAGCAGTACTTC
CDR3 protein: CASRLDRDAYEQYF

D gene: TRBD1
J gene: TRBJ2-3
clone size: -
V gene: TRBV7-2
CDR3 DNA: TGTGCCAGCAGCCCTCGGACAGGGGGGCCAGATACGCAGTATTTT
CDR3 protein: CASSPRTGGPDTQYF

D gene: -
J gene: TRBJ2-7
clone size: -
V gene: TRBV5-4
CDR3 DNA: TGTGCCAGCAGCCGGGGAGCCGACCCGGGGGCCTACGAGCAGTACTTC
CDR3 protein: CASSRGADPGAYEQYF

D gene: -
J gene: TRBJ1-1
clone size: few
V gene: TRBV10-1
CDR3 DNA: TGCGCCAGCAGTGAGTCGGCTAGCCGTTTCGGAGCTTTCTTT
CDR3 protein: CASSESASRFGAFF

D gene: -
J gene: TRBJ2-7
clone size: -
V gene: TRBV7-2
CDR3 DNA: TGTGCCAGCCGTCCCCTTGGCAGTTCCGAGCAGTACTTC
CDR3 protein: CASRPLGSSEQYF

D gene: TRBD1
J gene: TRBJ2-7
clone size: -
V gene: TRBV5-1
CDR3 DNA: TGCGCCAGCACCGTGGGGGGACACAGGGGGTCGTGGACCTACGAGCAGTACTTC
CDR3 protein: CASTVGGHRGSWTYEQYF

D gene: TRBD2
J gene: TRBJ2-1
clone size: -
V gene: TRBV6-1
CDR3 DNA: TGTGCCAGCAGTGAAATACTAGCGGGGCCTTTGGGGATCTTC
CDR3 protein: CASSEILAGPLGIF

D gene: TRBD1
J gene: TRBJ1-3
clone size: -
V gene: TRBV12-3/TRBV12-4
CDR3 DNA: TGTGCCAGCAGTGCCGGGACAGTAAACACCATATATTTT
CDR3 protein: CASSAGTVNTIYF

D gene: -
J gene: TRBJ1-1
clone size: -
V gene: TRBV13
CDR3 DNA: TGTGCCAGCAGTACCAGGATGAACACTGAAGCTTTCTTT
CDR3 protein: CASSTRMNTEAFF

D gene: -
J gene: TRBJ2-7
clone size: -
V gene: TRBV27
CDR3 DNA: TGTGCCAGCAGTCCCAGGACGGACAGCTCCTACGAGCAGTACTTC
CDR3 protein: CASSPRTDSSYEQYF

D gene: -
J gene: TRBJ1-1
clone size: once
V gene: TRBV3-1/TRBV3-2
CDR3 DNA: TGTGCCAGCAGCCCCCTTGCGGGGGGGAACACTGAAGCTTTCTTT
CDR3 protein: CASSPLAGGNTEAFF

D gene: -
J gene: TRBJ2-7
clone size: -
V gene: TRBV21-1
CDR3 DNA: TGTGCCAGCAGCAAAAAGAGGACAGGGGTGCTATACGAGCAGTACTTC
CDR3 protein: CASSKKRTGVLYEQYF

D gene: TRBD1
J gene: TRBJ2-2
clone size: -
V gene: TRBV5-1
CDR3 DNA: TGCGCCAGCAGTTCTAAGGACAGGGTTAGCACCGGGGAGCTGTTTTTT
CDR3 protein: CASSSKDRVSTGELFF

D gene: -
J gene: TRBJ2-7
clone size: -
V gene: TRBV21-1
CDR3 DNA: TGTGCCAGCAGCAAAGCGGGCGCCAGCTCCTACGAGCAGTACTTC
CDR3 protein: CASSKAGASSYEQYF

D gene: -
J gene: TRBJ2-7
clone size: -
V gene: TRBV5-1
CDR3 DNA: TGCGCCAGCAGCTTTTTACCTCAGGGCCGACCCACCTGGTGGTACGAGCAGTACTTC
CDR3 protein: CASSFLPQGRPTWWYEQYF

D gene: TRBD1
J gene: TRBJ2-1
clone size: once
V gene: TRBV14
CDR3 DNA: TGTGCCAGCAGCCAAGTTCAGGGGGACTACAATGAGCAGTTCTTC
CDR3 protein: CASSQVQGDYNEQFF

D gene: -
J gene: TRBJ1-1
clone size: -
V gene: TRBV13
CDR3 DNA: TGTGCCAGCAGCCGGAGAGGCGAAGCTTTCTTT
CDR3 protein: CASSRRGEAFF

D gene: -
J gene: TRBJ2-7
clone size: -
V gene: TRBV7-2
CDR3 DNA: TGTGCCAGCAGCTTAAATCTCGGCGAGCAGTACTTC
CDR3 protein: CASSLNLGEQYF

D gene: -
J gene: TRBJ1-4
clone size: once
V gene: TRBV6-5
CDR3 DNA: TGTGCCAGCCGCAAGGGAGGGCAGCTGTTTTTT
CDR3 protein: CASRKGGQLFF

D gene: TRBD2
J gene: TRBJ2-3
clone size: -
V gene: TRBV9
CDR3 DNA: TGTGCCAGCAGCCCAGGACTAGCGGGGGGGACTAGCACAGATACGCAGTATTTT
CDR3 protein: CASSPGLAGGTSTDTQYF

D gene: TRBD1
J gene: TRBJ1-5
clone size: -
V gene: TRBV9
CDR3 DNA: TGTGCCAGCAGTGCCGGACAGGGGCAGAATCAGCCCCAGCATTTT
CDR3 protein: CASSAGQGQNQPQHF

D gene: TRBD1
J gene: TRBJ2-1
clone size: -
V gene: TRBV3-1/TRBV3-2
CDR3 DNA: TGTGCCACACAGGGGGTCTACAATGAGCAGTTCTTC
CDR3 protein: CATQGVYNEQFF